A single sample gave rise to the 10 T cell receptor beta chains below, sequenced in a study of blood T cells in healthy people across ages. Then a second PCR, running about 7 to 11 cycles, was carried out with a sample-barcoded 5' primer and a J-beta primer mix. TCRdb itself ran the 5' RACE reads through MiXCR, one entry per CDR3 protein. The sample consists of about 320,000 distinct CDR3 sequences, roughly 26% of them appearing once. Sequenced input: blood. The source of these receptors is a woman between 65 and 79 years old in good health.

This clonotype was recorded a few times. The chain has TRBV12-3 or TRBV12-4 and TRBJ2-2; D is perhaps TRBD1 (5 bases). The CDR3 has 16 residues. V was trimmed by 1 base and J by 5 bases, leaving 14 bases between them. The CDR3 protein is CASSLVWAGNTGELFF. The CDR3 DNA follows: TGTGCCAGCAGTTTAGTTTGGGCAGGGAATACCGGGGAGCTGTTTTTT.

This clonotype has more than one count but fewer than ten. This chain joins TRBV7-2 and TRBJ2-7; 7 bases are a match to TRBD2. Per germline, CDR1 SGHTA and CDR2 FQGNSA. This CDR3 is built from 15 residues. Trimming removed 3 bases from V and 1 base from J; junction bases left unmatched: 6. CDR3 DNA sequence: TGTGCCAGCAGCTTTTCGGCTAGCGGTTCCTACGAGCAGTACTTC. Translation: CASSFSASGSYEQYF. Combining the CDR3 with reference TRBV7-2 and TRBJ2-7 gives the whole variable domain GAGVSQSPSNKVTEKGKDVELRCDPISGHTALYWYRQSLGQGLEFLIYFQGNSAPDKSGLPSDRFSAERTGGSVSTLTIQRTQQEDSAVYLCASSFSASGSYEQYFGPGTRLTVT.

The chain has TRBV20-1 and TRBJ2-7; 7 nucleotides match TRBD2. With V trimmed by 0 bases and J by 7 bases, 12 bases remained unmatched. The CDR3 is 15 residues long. Germline CDR1 reads DFQATT; CDR2 reads SNEGSKA (reference sequence). The CDR3 region has the DNA TGCAGTGCTAGAGATCCGGCTAGCGGAGGACGGGAGCAGTACTTC. Translated: CSARDPASGGREQYF.

This clonotype was found a few times. This chain joins TRBV20-1 and TRBJ2-3; the match to TRBD2 covers 12 bases. V was pared by 6 bases and J by 0 bases, with 7 bases of the junction left unmatched. Looked up from germline, CDR1 is DFQATT and CDR2 is SNEGSKA (reference sequence). This CDR3 is built from 16 residues. CDR3 protein: CSAIDGLAGSTDTQYF. CDR3 DNA: TGCAGTGCCATCGACGGACTAGCGGGGAGCACAGATACGCAGTATTTT.

The chain links TRBV29-1 to TRBJ1-5; D is undetermined. Germline loops: CDR1 SQVTM, CDR2 ANQGSEA. There are 13 residues in the CDR3. With 7 bases removed from V and 2 bases from J, the gap between germline ends came to 12 bases. The CDR3 DNA is TGCAGCGCCCGGTGGGGTGGCAATCAGCCCCAGCATTTT. Its protein is CSARWGGNQPQHF. The full variable domain, in which reference TRBV29-1 and TRBJ1-5 provide the parts outside the CDR3, is SAVISQKPSRDICQRGTSLTIQCQVDSQVTMMFWYRQQPGQSLTLIATANQGSEATYESGFVIDKFPISRPNLTFSTLTVSNMSPEDSSIYLCSARWGGNQPQHFGDGTRLSIL.

This clonotype has only a few counts. This chain's CDR3 is CAISGTSGYYEQYF. DNA for the CDR3: TGTGCCATCTCCGGGACTAGCGGTTACTACGAGCAGTACTTC. The chain combines TRBV10-3 with TRBJ2-7; 11 bases match TRBD2. J lost 3 bases, V lost 8 bases, and 6 bases had no gene match. Germline V gene lookup returns CDR1 ENHRY and CDR2 SYGVKD. The CDR3 consists of 14 residues.

This rearrangement joins TRBV20-1 to TRBJ2-5; D perhaps matches TRBD2 (6 bases). The J call may be wrong; the DNA end is better matched by TRBJ2-7. Germline V lookup: CDR1 DFQATT, CDR2 SNEGSKA (reference sequence). The CDR3 runs 15 residues. The CDR3 DNA sequence: TGCAGTGCTAGAATATTCGGAGGGAGCTCCTACGAGCAGTACTTC. Its protein product is CSARIFGGSSYEQYF.

This rearrangement joins TRBV5-1 to TRBJ2-1; D may be TRBD1 (6 bases). The CDR3 runs 12 residues. V lost 4 bases to trimming and J lost 7 bases, with 9 bases between them. Germline V gives CDR1 SGHRS, CDR2 YFSETQ. DNA of the CDR3: TGCGCCAGCAGCACGAGGGGGAATGAGCAGTTCTTC. The encoded protein is CASSTRGNEQFF. The full variable domain, rest sourced from reference TRBV5-1 and TRBJ2-1, is KAGVTQTPRYLIKTRGQQVTLSCSPISGHRSVSWYQQTPGQGLQFLFEYFSETQRNKGNFPGRFSGRQFSNSRSEMNVSTLELGDSALYLCASSTRGNEQFFGPGTRLTVL.

This rearrangement joins TRBV12-3 or TRBV12-4 to TRBJ1-3; D is uncertain. CDR3 size: 15 residues. V lost 6 bases, J lost 2 bases, and 14 bases lay in between. The CDR3 is CASSFGGYAGNTIYF. CDR3 in DNA: TGTGCCAGCAGCTTCGGAGGGTACGCTGGAAACACCATATATTTT.

This clonotype was detected a few times. The rearrangement uses TRBV28 and TRBJ2-5, with unresolved D. V was cut by 4 bases and J by 3 bases, with 3 bases left in between. CDR3 length: 11 residues. CDR1 and CDR2 (germline): MDHEN, SYDVKM. For the CDR3, the DNA is TGTGCCAGCAGTTATAAAGAGACCCAGTACTTC. Its translation is CASSYKETQYF.